Listed below are T cell receptor beta chains from one sample, sequenced in a study of OX40 agonist ivuxolimab in advanced cancers. Sequenced by immunoSEQ multiplex PCR; TCRdb stores in-frame clones only, minus some. The sample shows around 79,000 clones, roughly 85% of them seen only once. Sequencing was performed on CD4+ or CD8+ T cells sorted from blood, taken in a trial of the OX40 agonist ivuxolimab. The receptors shown here come from an adult with an advanced solid tumor such as melanoma, head and neck, liver or kidney cancer. Both conserved end residues are part of each CDR3.

>TRBJ2-5|TRBV6-1
CASSRGLQETQYF
>TRBJ2-7|TRBV5-6
CASSLGTGGFSYEQYF
>TRBJ2-2|TRBV7-8
CASSLARNTGELFF
>TRBJ1-2|TRBV10-3
CAISSGTGRWCGYTF
>TRBJ1-5|TRBV18
CASSQTQNQPQHF
>TRBJ1-1|TRBV6-5
CASRRLGGGTEAFF
>TRBJ2-2|TRBV28
CASPPGHSTGELFF
>TRBJ2-3|TRBV10-3
CAISSTSGRTDTQYF
>TRBJ1-5|TRBV2
CASSVGDRGQPQHF
>TRBJ2-3|TRBV19
CASKEGGADTQYF
>TRBJ2-2|TRBV7-6
CASSSGRATGELFF
>TRBJ2-2|TRBV19
CASSDGGANTGELFF
>TRBJ2-7|TRBV6-5
CASTLGTNTYEQYF
>TRBJ2-1|TRBV7-8
CASNRDRGFDEQFF
>TRBJ2-3|TRBV18
CASSQVERMSTDTQYF
>TRBJ2-1|TRBV2
CASSEALLGGIGGNFF
>TRBJ2-1|TRBV5-1
CASSYGTGNNEQFF
>TRBJ1-4|TRBV5-1
CASSGGNREKLFF
>TRBJ2-5|TRBV6-5
CASRGRMSQETQYF
>TRBJ1-1|TRBV30
CAWSVALTNTEAFF
>TRBJ2-1|TRBV28
CASRGLAGAGNEQFF
>TRBJ1-1|TRBV15
CATSRDWGLNTEAFF
>TRBJ2-2|TRBV11-2
CASSLMAAANTGELFF
>TRBJ1-3|TRBV7-8
CASREQGVGNTIYF
>TRBJ2-5|TRBV6-5
CASSYGLAEETRYF
>TRBJ2-1|TRBV12-5
CASGYLRDGYNEQFF
>TRBJ1-5|TRBV6-1
CASRPGSNSPQHF
>TRBJ2-5|TRBV5-1
CASSLGTGGAETQYF
>TRBJ2-5|TRBV18
CASSPRGVAQETQYF
>TRBJ2-5|TRBV7-9
CASSLQSPETQYF
>TRBJ2-2|TRBV5-1
CASSLDSLNTGELFF
>TRBJ2-5|TRBV6-6
CASRSLVFGETQYF
>TRBJ1-3|TRBV5-1
CASSSDGSGNTIYF
>TRBJ2-7|TRBV5-1
CASSSTSGSHEQYF
>TRBJ1-1|TRBV28
CASRLDRRTEAFF
>TRBJ2-1|TRBV20-1
CSAPKGNEQFF
>TRBJ2-1|TRBV7-2
CASSPPHRDNGQFF
>TRBJ1-6|TRBV28
CASSFEGNNSPLHF
>TRBJ2-2|TRBV5-1
CASRPTGDAGELFF
>TRBJ1-5|TRBV4-1
CASSQGAGDSNQPQHF
>TRBJ1-1|TRBV11-2
CASSLGQVTNTEAFF
>TRBJ1-2|TRBV29-1
CSVSQGDYGYTF
>TRBJ2-5|TRBV7-8
CASSFPGPAEETQYF
>TRBJ2-3|TRBV2
CASSAGPDTQYF
>TRBJ1-4|TRBV9
CASSGVRGTELFF
>TRBJ2-7|TRBV28
CASSTGGTEQYF
>TRBJ1-1|TRBV25-1
CASTAAGAASEAFF
>TRBJ2-5|TRBV5-1
CASSLGTGSQETQYF
>TRBJ2-1|TRBV29-1
CSVAGQGENEQFF
>TRBJ2-7|TRBV19
CASSAGTGGSYEQYF
>TRBJ2-7|TRBV7-9
CASSAQGATYEQYF
>TRBJ2-5|TRBV7-7
CASSRLRGSQETQYF
>TRBJ1-2|TRBV7-3
CASSRGPGQGGGYTF